This T cell receptor (beta chain) came from a study of blood T cell repertoires in COVID-19. Across the whole study: PBMCs, B-cell-depleted T cells, or T cells were the source of the cDNA or gDNA that made up the material.

With 6 bases removed from V and 0 bases from J, the gap between germline ends came to 11 bases. CDR3 size: 15 residues. Germline V gives CDR1 KGHSH, CDR2 LQKENI. Measured with immunoSEQ multiplex PCR; TCRdb has only the in-frame clones, and not every one. This repertoire shows roughly 250,000 clones, under 90% found once; its top ten account for around 3.5%. The TCR sequence derives from a woman aged 40 to 50 who had been exposed to COVID-19. The chain carries TRBV18 and TRBJ2-2, with unresolved D. The source material was PBMCs or T cells enriched from blood (not recorded which). The CDR3 sequence: CASSTLATNTGELFF. The CDR3 coding sequence is TGTGCCAGCTCGACATTGGCGACGAACACCGGGGAGCTGTTTTTT.